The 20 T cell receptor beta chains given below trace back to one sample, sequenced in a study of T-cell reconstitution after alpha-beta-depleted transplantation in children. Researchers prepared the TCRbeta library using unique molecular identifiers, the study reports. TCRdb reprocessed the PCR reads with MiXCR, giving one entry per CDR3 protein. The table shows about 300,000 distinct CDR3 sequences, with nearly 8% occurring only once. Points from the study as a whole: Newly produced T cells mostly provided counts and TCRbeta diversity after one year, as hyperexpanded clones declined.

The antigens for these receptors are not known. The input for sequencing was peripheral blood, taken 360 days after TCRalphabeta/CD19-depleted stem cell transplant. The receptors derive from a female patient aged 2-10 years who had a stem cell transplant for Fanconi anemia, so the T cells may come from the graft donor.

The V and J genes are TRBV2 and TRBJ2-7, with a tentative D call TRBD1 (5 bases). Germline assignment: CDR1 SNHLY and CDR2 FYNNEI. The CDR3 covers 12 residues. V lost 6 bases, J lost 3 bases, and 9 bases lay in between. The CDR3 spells CASSNDSYEQYF. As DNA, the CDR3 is TGTGCCAGCAGCAACGACAGCTACGAGCAGTACTTC.

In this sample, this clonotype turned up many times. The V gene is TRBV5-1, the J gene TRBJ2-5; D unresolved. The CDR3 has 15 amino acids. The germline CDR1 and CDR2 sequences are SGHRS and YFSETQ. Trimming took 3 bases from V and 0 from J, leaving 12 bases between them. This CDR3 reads CASSSGSLYQETQYF. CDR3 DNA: TGCGCCAGCAGCTCAGGCAGCCTCTACCAAGAGACCCAGTACTTC. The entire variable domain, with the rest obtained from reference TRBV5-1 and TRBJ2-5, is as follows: KAGVTQTPRYLIKTRGQQVTLSCSPISGHRSVSWYQQTPGQGLQFLFEYFSETQRNKGNFPGRFSGRQFSNSRSEMNVSTLELGDSALYLCASSSGSLYQETQYFGPGTRLLVL.

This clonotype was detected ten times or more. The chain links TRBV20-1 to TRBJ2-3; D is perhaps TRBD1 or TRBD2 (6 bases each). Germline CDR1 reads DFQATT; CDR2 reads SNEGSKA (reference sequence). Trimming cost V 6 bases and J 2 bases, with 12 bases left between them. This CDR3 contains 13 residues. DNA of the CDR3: TGCAGTGCGGGGGGCAGATCCACAGATACGCAGTATTTT. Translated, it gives CSAGGRSTDTQYF.

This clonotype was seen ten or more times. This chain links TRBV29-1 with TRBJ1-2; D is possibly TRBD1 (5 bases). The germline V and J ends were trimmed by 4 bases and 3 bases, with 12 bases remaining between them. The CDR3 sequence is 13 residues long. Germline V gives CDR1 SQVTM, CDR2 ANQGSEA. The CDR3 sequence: CSVGGDFHYGYTF. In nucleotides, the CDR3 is TGCAGCGTTGGAGGGGATTTTCACTATGGCTACACCTTC.

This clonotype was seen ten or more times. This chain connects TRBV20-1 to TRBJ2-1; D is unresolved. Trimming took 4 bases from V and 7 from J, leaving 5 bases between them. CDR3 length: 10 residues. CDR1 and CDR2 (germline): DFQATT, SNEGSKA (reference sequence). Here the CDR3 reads CSATTNEQFF. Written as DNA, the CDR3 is TGCAGTGCTACGACGAATGAGCAGTTCTTC.

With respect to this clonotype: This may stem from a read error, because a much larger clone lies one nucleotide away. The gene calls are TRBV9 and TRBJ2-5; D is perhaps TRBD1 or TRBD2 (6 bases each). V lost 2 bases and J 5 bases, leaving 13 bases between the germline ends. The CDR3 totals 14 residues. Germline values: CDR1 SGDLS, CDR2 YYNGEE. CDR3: CASSVLRGVETQYF. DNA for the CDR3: TGTGCCAGCAGCGTTCTAAGGGGGGTTGAGACCCAGTACTTC.

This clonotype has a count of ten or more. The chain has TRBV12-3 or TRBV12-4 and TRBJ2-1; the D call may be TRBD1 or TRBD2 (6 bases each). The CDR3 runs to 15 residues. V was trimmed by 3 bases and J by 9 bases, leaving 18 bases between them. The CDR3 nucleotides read TGTGCCAGCAGTTTTGAGGGACTCCTGACAGGTGAGCAGTTCTTC. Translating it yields CASSFEGLLTGEQFF.

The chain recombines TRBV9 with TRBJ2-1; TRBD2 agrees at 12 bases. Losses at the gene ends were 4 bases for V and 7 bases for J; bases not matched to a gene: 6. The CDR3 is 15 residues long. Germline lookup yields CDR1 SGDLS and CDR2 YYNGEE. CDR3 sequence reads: CASSLTSGGGNEQFF. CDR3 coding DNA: TGTGCCAGCAGCCTGACTAGCGGGGGTGGAAATGAGCAGTTCTTC.

The CDR3 DNA is TGCAGTGCTGACCCAGGATTTCAAGAGACCCAGTACTTC. Its translation is CSADPGFQETQYF. V gene TRBV20-1 combines with J gene TRBJ2-5; D call uncertain. Germline V CDR1 and CDR2: DFQATT, SNEGSKA (reference sequence). This CDR3 contains 13 residues. Trimming left V 5 bases short and J 2 bases short, with 12 bases between.

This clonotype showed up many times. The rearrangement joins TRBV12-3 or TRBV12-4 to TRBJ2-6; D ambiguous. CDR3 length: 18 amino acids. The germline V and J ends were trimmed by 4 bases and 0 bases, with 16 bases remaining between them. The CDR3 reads CASSSIRPSFSGANVLTF. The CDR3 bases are TGTGCCAGCAGTTCTATAAGGCCCTCCTTCTCTGGGGCCAACGTCCTGACTTTC.

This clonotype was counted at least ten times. CDR3 amino acids: CASSVDAHTDTQYF. For the CDR3, the DNA is TGTGCCAGCAGCGTAGATGCCCACACAGATACGCAGTATTTT. The gene calls are TRBV9 and TRBJ2-3; D gene ambiguous. The V end was cut by 0 bases, the J end by 2 bases, with 7 bases between. CDR1 and CDR2 from the germline V gene are SGDLS and YYNGEE. There are 14 residues in the CDR3.

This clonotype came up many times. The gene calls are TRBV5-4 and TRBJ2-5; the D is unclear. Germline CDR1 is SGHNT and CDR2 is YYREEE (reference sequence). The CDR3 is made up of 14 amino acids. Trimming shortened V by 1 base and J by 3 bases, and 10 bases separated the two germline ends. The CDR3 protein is CASSLSWQKETQYF. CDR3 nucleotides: TGTGCCAGCAGCTTGTCTTGGCAGAAAGAGACCCAGTACTTC.

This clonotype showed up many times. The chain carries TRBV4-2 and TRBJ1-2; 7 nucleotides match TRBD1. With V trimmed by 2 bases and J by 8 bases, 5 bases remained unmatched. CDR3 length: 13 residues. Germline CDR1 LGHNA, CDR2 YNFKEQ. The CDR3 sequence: CASSQPGGGGYTF. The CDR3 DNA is TGTGCCAGCAGCCAACCAGGGGGAGGCGGCTACACCTTC.

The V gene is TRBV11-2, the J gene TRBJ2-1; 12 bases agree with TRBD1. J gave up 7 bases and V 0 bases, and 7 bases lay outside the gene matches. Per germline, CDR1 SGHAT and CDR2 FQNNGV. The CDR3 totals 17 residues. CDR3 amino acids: CASSLELGTGGRNEQFF. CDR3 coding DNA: TGTGCCAGCAGCTTAGAGTTGGGGACAGGGGGCAGGAATGAGCAGTTCTTC. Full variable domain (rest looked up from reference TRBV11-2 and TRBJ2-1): EAGVAQSPRYKIIEKRQSVAFWCNPISGHATLYWYQQILGQGPKLLIQFQNNGVVDDSQLPKDRFSAERLKGVDSTLKIQPAKLEDSAVYLCASSLELGTGGRNEQFFGPGTRLTVL.

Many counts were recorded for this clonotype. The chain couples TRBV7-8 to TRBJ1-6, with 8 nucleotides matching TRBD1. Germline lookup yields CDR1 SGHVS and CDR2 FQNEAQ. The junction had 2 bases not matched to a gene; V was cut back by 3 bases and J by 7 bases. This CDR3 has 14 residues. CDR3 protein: CASSLGTGNSPLHF. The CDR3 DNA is TGTGCCAGCAGCTTGGGGACAGGCAATTCACCCCTCCACTTT.

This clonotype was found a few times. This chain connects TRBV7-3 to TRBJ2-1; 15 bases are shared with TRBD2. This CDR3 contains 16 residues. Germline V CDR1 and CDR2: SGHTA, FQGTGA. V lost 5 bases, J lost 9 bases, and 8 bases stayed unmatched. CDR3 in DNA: TGTGCCAGCAGCAGGACTAGCGGGGGGGCCACGGGTGAGCAGTTCTTC. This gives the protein CASSRTSGGATGEQFF.

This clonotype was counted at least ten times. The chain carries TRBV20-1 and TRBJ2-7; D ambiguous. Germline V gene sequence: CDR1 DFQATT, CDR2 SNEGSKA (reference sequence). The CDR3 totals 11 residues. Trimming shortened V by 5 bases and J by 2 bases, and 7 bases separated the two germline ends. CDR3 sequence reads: CSARAAYEQYF. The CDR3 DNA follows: TGCAGTGCTCGGGCAGCCTACGAGCAGTACTTC.

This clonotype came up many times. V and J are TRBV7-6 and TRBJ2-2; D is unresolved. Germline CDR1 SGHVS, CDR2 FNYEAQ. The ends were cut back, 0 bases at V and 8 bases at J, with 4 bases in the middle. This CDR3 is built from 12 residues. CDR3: CASSLAQGELFF. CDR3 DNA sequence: TGTGCCAGCAGCTTAGCGCAGGGGGAGCTGTTTTTT.

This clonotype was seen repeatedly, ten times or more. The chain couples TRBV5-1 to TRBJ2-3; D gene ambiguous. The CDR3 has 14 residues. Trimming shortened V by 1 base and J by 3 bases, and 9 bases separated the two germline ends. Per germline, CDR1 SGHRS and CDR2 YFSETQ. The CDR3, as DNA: TGCGCCAGCAGCTTGTTGTCGAAAACAGATACGCAGTATTTT. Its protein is CASSLLSKTDTQYF.

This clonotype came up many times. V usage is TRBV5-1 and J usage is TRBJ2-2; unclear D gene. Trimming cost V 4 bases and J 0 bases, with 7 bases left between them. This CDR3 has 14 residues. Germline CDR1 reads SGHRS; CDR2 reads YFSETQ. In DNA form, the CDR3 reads TGCGCCAGCAGCGACGGGCCGAACACCGGGGAGCTGTTTTTT. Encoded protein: CASSDGPNTGELFF.